This T cell receptor beta chain was sequenced in a study of shared clonotypes between healthy human individuals. Study-wide points: With few donors, the genetic and exposure-history diversity represented was limited.

Those who donated were healthy HIV-negative adults, with no recent acute infections or vaccinations reported. Only Caucasian adults living in Nashville, Tennessee made up the donor group. Study processing details: ImmunoSEQ output lacked quality scores and full-length reads, limiting matched filtering. The repertoire was sequenced with immunoSEQ multiplex PCR; TCRdb's copy has only in-frame clones and lacks some. V, J and clone size derive from that table, while D and trimming were established from the DNA sequence. The table shows about 490,000 clones, with approximately 80% occurring only once. There are a few counts of this clone. The antigen remains undetermined. The same CDR3 can be traced to other DNA sequences in this sample. Trimming took 3 bases from V and 3 from J; bases not matched to a gene: 15. The CDR3 runs 18 residues. CDR1 is SGHTS and CDR2 is YDEGEE in the germline V gene.

Sequencing used PBMCs. V is TRBV5-8 and J is TRBJ2-3; 8 nucleotides agree with TRBD1. The sequence was collected from a woman in her 40s in good health. Some clones in this sample may be carry-over from other donors' samples. In DNA form, the CDR3 reads TGTGCCAGCAGCTCGGCTATGAGGCAGGGGGCAGGTACAGATACGCAGTATTTT. Translation gives CASSSAMRQGAGTDTQYF.